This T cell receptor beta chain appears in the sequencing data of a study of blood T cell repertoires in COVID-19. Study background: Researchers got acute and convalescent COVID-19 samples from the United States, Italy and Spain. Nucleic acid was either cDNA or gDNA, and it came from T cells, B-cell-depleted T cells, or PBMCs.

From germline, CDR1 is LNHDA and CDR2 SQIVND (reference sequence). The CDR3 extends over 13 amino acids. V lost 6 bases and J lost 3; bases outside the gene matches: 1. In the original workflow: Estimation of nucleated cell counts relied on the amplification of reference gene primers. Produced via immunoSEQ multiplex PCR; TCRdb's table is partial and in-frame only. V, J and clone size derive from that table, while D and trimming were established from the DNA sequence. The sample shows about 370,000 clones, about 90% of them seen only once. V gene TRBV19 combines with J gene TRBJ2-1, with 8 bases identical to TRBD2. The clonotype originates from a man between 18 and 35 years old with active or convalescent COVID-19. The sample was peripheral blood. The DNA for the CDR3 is TGTGCCAGTAGCGGGACTAGCTACAATGAGCAGTTCTTC. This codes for CASSGTSYNEQFF. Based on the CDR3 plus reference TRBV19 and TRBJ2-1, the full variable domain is DGGITQSPKYLFRKEGQNVTLSCEQNLNHDAMYWYRQDPGQGLRLIYYSQIVNDFQKGDIAEGYSVSREKKESFPLTVTSAQKNPTAFYLCASSGTSYNEQFFGPGTRLTVL.